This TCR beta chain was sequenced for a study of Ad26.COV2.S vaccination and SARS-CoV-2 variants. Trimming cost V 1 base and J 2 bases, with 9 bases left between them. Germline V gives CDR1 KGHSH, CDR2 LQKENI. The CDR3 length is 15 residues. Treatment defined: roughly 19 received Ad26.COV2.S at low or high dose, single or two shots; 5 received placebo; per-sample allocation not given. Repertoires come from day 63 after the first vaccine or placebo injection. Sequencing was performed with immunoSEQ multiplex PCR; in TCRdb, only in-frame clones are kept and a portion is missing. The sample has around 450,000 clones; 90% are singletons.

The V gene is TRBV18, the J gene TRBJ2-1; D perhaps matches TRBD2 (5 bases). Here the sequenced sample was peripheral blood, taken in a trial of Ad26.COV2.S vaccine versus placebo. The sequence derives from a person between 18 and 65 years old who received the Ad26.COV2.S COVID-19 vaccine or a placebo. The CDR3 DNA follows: TGTGCCAGCTCACCACGGGGAGACACCTACAATGAGCAGTTCTTC. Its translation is CASSPRGDTYNEQFF.